The 8 T cell receptor beta chains presented below share a single source sample, sequenced in a study of T cells in Graves' hyperthyroidism and ophthalmopathy. RNA transcripts provided the source from which TCR beta CDR3 regions were amplified. The HTBI primer set was used in a first-round RT-PCR of the TCR CDR3. TCRdb re-called the multiplex PCR reads through MiXCR, storing one row per CDR3 protein. The repertoire holds hundreds of thousands of distinct CDR3 sequences, with around 13% as singletons. Sample: blood. These receptors all come from a woman aged 18 to 35 with Graves' hyperthyroidism.

The sample holds a few counts of this clonotype. CDR3 nucleotides: TGCAGTGCTAGAGATGGGGATAGGGGCCACAATGAGCAGTTCTTC. Its translation: CSARDGDRGHNEQFF. The rearrangement joins TRBV20-1 to TRBJ2-1, with a possible D match to TRBD1 (5 bases). V lost 0 bases and J lost 5, with 14 bases in between. CDR3 size: 15 residues. Germline CDR1 reads DFQATT; CDR2 reads SNEGSKA (reference sequence).

This clonotype was recorded many times. The genes are TRBV3-1 and TRBJ1-5; 9 nucleotides match TRBD1. J was trimmed by 14 bases and V by 4 bases; bases with no gene match: 12. The germline V gene has CDR1 LGHDT and CDR2 YNNKEL (reference sequence). The CDR3 consists of 14 residues. DNA for the CDR3: TGTGCCAGCAGCCCGGGACAGGGAACTGGTCCAAAGCATTTT. Protein product: CASSPGQGTGPKHF.

With regard to this clonotype: A much larger clone is a single base away; this may be a read error. The chain employs TRBV5-8 and TRBJ2-5; 7 bases match TRBD1. The CDR3 has 14 residues. Germline trimming cut 0 bases from V and 5 bases from J; bases unmatched to any gene: 4. Germline V gene sequence: CDR1 SGHTS, CDR2 YDEGEE. Here the CDR3 DNA reads TGTGCCAGCAGCTTGGAGGGGGCGCTGGAGACCCAGTACTTC. It translates to CASSLEGALETQYF.

This chain connects TRBV4-1 to TRBJ2-2; D is possibly TRBD1 (7 bases). Per the germline V gene, CDR1 is MGHRA and CDR2 is YSYEKL. The V end lost 6 bases, the J end lost 6 bases, and 26 bases lay between the germline ends. The length of the CDR3 is 18 residues. Written as DNA, the CDR3 is TGCGCCAGCAGACTTCCAGGGGGGCCTTTAAAAGAATCCGGGGAGCTGTTTTTT. It codes for CASRLPGGPLKESGELFF.

This clonotype occurred many times. The J gene is TRBJ2-7, the V gene TRBV6-5; D may be TRBD2 (5 bases). The germline gives CDR1 MNHEY, CDR2 SVGAGI. This CDR3 contains 13 residues. V lost 0 bases and J lost 6, with 9 bases in between. The CDR3 loop is CASSYSPGSEQYF. CDR3 coding DNA: TGTGCCAGCAGTTACTCTCCGGGGAGCGAGCAGTACTTC.

The rearrangement links TRBV20-1 to TRBJ1-1, with D uncertain. Trimming removed 4 bases at V and 3 bases at J, with 18 bases between. CDR1 DFQATT and CDR2 SNEGSKA come from the germline V gene (reference sequence). The CDR3 totals 15 residues. The CDR3 loop is CSATTPGSGDTEAFF. For the CDR3, the DNA is TGCAGTGCTACGACCCCGGGGTCTGGGGACACTGAAGCTTTCTTT.

This clonotype was detected only a few times. The genes are TRBV7-9 and TRBJ2-1, with 7 bases matching TRBD1. Germline lookup yields CDR1 SEHNR and CDR2 FQNEAQ (reference sequence). The CDR3 spans 12 residues. V was pared by 4 bases and J by 12 bases, with 6 bases of the junction left unmatched. For the CDR3, the DNA is TGTGCCAGCAGCTCAACAGGGGACCGGCAGTTCTTC. This codes for CASSSTGDRQFF.

As DNA, the CDR3 is TGTGCCACCAGGTGGGGCGGGTCCTACGAGCAGTACTTC. It translates to CATRWGGSYEQYF. This rearrangement joins TRBV28 to TRBJ2-7, with D perhaps assigned TRBD1 or TRBD2 (5 bases each). This CDR3 spans 13 amino acids. The germline V gene encodes CDR1 MDHEN and CDR2 SYDVKM. With 10 bases removed from V and 1 base from J, the gap between germline ends came to 14 bases.